Listed below are T cell receptor beta chains from one sample, sequenced in a study of cytomegalovirus exposure and HLA in healthy donors. Profiling relied on immunoSEQ multiplex PCR, and the TCRdb table lists in-frame clones only, not all of them. This sample has about 120,000 clones; approximately 72% occur once, and the top ten carry about 1.5%. Material: PBMCs. These receptors originate from a young man in good health and CMV-seronegative. Both conserved end residues are part of each CDR3. A D gene is named only where the DNA matches it firmly. The listing skips clone size in some rows; elsewhere it reads once, few, many or a size class.

cdr3_length | j_call | d_call | clone_size | v_call | cdr3_nt | cdr3_aa
13 | TRBJ2-5 | . | few | TRBV30 | TGTGCCTGGAGTGAGCGGACGGGAACGACCCAGTACTTC | CAWSERTGTTQYF
11 | TRBJ1-1 | . | few | TRBV25-1 | TGTGCCAGCATCACATCCACTGAAGCTTTCTTT | CASITSTEAFF
14 | TRBJ2-1 | TRBD1 | . | TRBV27 | TGTGCCAGCTGGGGACAGGGGTCCTACAATGAGCAGTTCTTC | CASWGQGSYNEQFF
15 | TRBJ1-1 | . | . | TRBV27 | TGTGCCAGCAGTTTATTAGACGGGGGGCGGACTGAAGCTTTCTTT | CASSLLDGGRTEAFF
14 | TRBJ1-4 | TRBD1 | once | TRBV9 | TGTGCCAGCAGCGTAGGACAGGGCCGTGAAAAACTGTTTTTT | CASSVGQGREKLFF
15 | TRBJ2-7 | TRBD1 | . | TRBV5-1 | TGCGCCAGCAGCTTGGGGGGACAGGGCTACTACGAGCAGTACTTC | CASSLGGQGYYEQYF
16 | TRBJ2-3 | . | . | TRBV10-3 | TGTGCCATCAGTGATTCTGGACAGCCTAGCACAGATACGCAGTATTTT | CAISDSGQPSTDTQYF
13 | TRBJ2-7 | . | . | TRBV19 | TGTGCCAGTAGTATGGGCAGGGGTTACGAGCAGTACTTC | CASSMGRGYEQYF
13 | TRBJ1-3 | . | . | TRBV6-5 | TGTGCCAGCACCACAGACTCTGGAAACACCATATATTTT | CASTTDSGNTIYF
13 | TRBJ2-7 | . | . | TRBV5-5 | TGTGCCAGCAGCTTGTTGGCAGGGGACGAGCAGTACTTC | CASSLLAGDEQYF
11 | TRBJ2-3 | . | . | TRBV10-2 | TGCGCCAGCAGTGACCCGCGTCCGCAGTATTTT | CASSDPRPQYF
14 | TRBJ2-7 | . | few | TRBV5-1 | TGCGCCAGCAGCTTGGCTTCCCCGGTCTACGAGCAGTACTTC | CASSLASPVYEQYF
18 | TRBJ1-2 | . | . | TRBV19 | TGTGCCAGTAGTAAGAGCCGAACAGCTCCCTTCAATAACTATGGCTACACCTTC | CASSKSRTAPFNNYGYTF
12 | TRBJ2-5 | . | . | TRBV5-1 | TGCGCCAGCACCCCCGACAGCGCGACCCAGTACTTC | CASTPDSATQYF
13 | TRBJ2-3 | . | . | TRBV6-5 | TGTGCCAGCAGTCACTGGGGGGTAGATACGCAGTATTTT | CASSHWGVDTQYF